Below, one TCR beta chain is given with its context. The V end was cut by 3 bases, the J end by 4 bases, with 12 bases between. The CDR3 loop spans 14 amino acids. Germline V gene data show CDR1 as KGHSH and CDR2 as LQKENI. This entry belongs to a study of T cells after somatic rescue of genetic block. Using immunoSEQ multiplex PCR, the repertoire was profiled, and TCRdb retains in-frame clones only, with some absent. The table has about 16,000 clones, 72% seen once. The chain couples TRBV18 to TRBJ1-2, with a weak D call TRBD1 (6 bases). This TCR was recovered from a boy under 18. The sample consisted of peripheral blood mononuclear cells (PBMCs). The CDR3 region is CASSPRVGGYGYTF. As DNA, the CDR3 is TGTGCCAGCTCACCCAGGGTAGGGGGCTATGGCTACACCTTC.